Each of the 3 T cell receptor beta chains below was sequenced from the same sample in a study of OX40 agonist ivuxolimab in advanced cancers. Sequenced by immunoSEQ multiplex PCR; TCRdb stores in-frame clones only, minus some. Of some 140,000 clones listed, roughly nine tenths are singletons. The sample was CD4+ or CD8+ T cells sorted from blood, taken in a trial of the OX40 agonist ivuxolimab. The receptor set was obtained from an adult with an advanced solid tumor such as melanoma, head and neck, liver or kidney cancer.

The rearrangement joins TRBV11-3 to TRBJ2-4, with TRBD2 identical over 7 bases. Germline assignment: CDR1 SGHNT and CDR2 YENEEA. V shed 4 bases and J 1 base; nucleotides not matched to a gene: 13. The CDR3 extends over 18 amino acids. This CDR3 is CASSSLLGSGNAKNIQYF. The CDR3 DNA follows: TGTGCCAGCAGCTCCCTTCTGGGCAGCGGGAATGCCAAAAACATTCAGTACTTC.

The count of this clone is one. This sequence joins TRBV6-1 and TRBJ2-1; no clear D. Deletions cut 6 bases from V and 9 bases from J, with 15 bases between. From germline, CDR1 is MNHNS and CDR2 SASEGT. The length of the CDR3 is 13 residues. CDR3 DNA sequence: TGTGCCAGCAGCAAGGACCCCTTCCTTGAGCAGTTCTTC. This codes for CASSKDPFLEQFF.

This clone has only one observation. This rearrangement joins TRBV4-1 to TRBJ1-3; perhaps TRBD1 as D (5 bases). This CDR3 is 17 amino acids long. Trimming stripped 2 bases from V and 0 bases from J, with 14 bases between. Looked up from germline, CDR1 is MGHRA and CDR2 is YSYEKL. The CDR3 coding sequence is TGCGCCAGCAGCCAATTGGTAGACAGTGCCTCTGGAAACACCATATATTTT. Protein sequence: CASSQLVDSASGNTIYF.